This T cell receptor beta chain was sequenced during a study of T cells in Graves' hyperthyroidism and ophthalmopathy. RNA transcripts gave rise to amplified TCR beta CDR3 regions. The study used the HTBI primer set for a first-round RT-PCR of the TCR CDR3. In TCRdb, the multiplex PCR reads were re-called with MiXCR into one record per CDR3 protein. The sample has some 460,000 distinct CDR3 sequences; 15% to 18% are singletons. Germline-derived CDR1 and CDR2 are SEHNR and FQNEAQ (reference sequence). The V end was cut by 3 bases, the J end by 5 bases, with 5 bases between. The CDR3 runs to 12 residues. Diagnoses were established using clinical symptoms, serum thyroxine and TRAb, thyroid ultrasound and orbital computed tomography. Findings of the study overall: By a 13 V-J model, ophthalmopathy was set apart from stable hyperthyroidism.

This clonotype turned up a few times. Its antigen is not known. The chain recombines TRBV7-9 with TRBJ2-1; D ambiguous. The material sequenced was blood. The receptor was isolated from a woman aged 18-35 years with Graves' hyperthyroidism. CDR3 DNA: TGTGCCAGCAGCTTGCGGAACAATGAGCAGTTCTTC. It yields the protein CASSLRNNEQFF. The variable domain in full, with the rest retrieved from reference TRBV7-9 and TRBJ2-1, is DTGVSQNPRHKITKRGQNVTFRCDPISEHNRLYWYRQTLGQGPEFLTYFQNEAQLEKSRLLSDRFSAERPKGSFSTLEIQRTEQGDSAMYLCASSLRNNEQFFGPGTRLTVL.